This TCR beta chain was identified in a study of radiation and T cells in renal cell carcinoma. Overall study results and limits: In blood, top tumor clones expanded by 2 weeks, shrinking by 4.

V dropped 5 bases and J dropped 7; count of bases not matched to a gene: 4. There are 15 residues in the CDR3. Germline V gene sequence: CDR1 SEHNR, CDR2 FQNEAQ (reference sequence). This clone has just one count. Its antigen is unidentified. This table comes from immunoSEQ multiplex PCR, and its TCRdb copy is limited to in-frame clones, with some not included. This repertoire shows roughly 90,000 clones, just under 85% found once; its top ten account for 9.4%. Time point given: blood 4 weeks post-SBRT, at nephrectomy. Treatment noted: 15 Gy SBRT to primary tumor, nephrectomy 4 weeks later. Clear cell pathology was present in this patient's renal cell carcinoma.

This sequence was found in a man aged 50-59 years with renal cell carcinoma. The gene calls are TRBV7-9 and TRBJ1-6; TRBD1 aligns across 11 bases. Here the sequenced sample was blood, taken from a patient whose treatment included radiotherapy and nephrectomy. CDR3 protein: CASSRGTGGNSPLHF. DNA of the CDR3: TGTGCCAGCAGCAGGGGGACAGGGGGAAATTCACCCCTCCACTTT.